These 27 T cell receptor beta chains originate from one sample sequenced in a study of blood T cell repertoires in COVID-19. Measured with immunoSEQ multiplex PCR; TCRdb has only the in-frame clones, and not every one. The sample lists about 200,000 clones; approximately 80% were seen once. What was sequenced was peripheral blood. The source of these receptors is a human donor with acute or convalescent COVID-19. The donor label of this sample is uncertain.

V and J are TRBV29-1 and TRBJ2-3, with a possible D match to TRBD2 (6 bases). The CDR3 runs to 16 residues. From germline, CDR1 is SQVTM and CDR2 ANQGSEA. The V and J ends lost 4 bases and 4 bases respectively, with 21 bases between them. The CDR3 spells CSVGSPRDLGPDTQYF. CDR3 DNA: TGCAGCGTTGGGAGTCCGCGGGACCTGGGGCCAGATACGCAGTATTTT.

The J gene is TRBJ1-2, the V gene TRBV25-1; D is undetermined. Trimming pared 6 bases from V and 4 bases from J, leaving 6 bases between. The CDR3 runs to 11 residues. Germline V gene lookup returns CDR1 MGHDK and CDR2 SYGVNS. The CDR3 sequence is CASSGGYGYTF. In nucleotides, the CDR3 is TGTGCCAGCAGCGGCGGCTATGGCTACACCTTC.

This rearrangement joins TRBV24-1 to TRBJ2-5; D is ambiguous. This CDR3 spans 15 amino acids. The V end lost 3 bases, the J end lost 1 base, and 11 bases lay between the germline ends. Germline V gene sequence: CDR1 KGHDR, CDR2 SFDVKD. This CDR3 is CATSDPNSGQETQYF. CDR3 DNA: TGTGCCACCAGTGATCCGAACTCAGGCCAAGAGACCCAGTACTTC.

This clone was observed a handful of times. The chain carries TRBV5-1 and TRBJ2-3; 8 nucleotides match TRBD2. From germline, CDR1 is SGHRS and CDR2 YFSETQ. The V and J ends lost 4 bases and 0 bases, in that order; junction bases with no gene match: 10. This CDR3 region has 17 residues. The CDR3 sequence is CASSLKRLATSTDTQYF. CDR3 DNA: TGCGCCAGCAGCCTAAAAAGACTAGCGACTAGCACAGATACGCAGTATTTT.

This rearrangement joins TRBV3-1 (or the pseudogene TRBV3-2) to TRBJ1-1; 10 bases map to TRBD1. Looked up from germline, CDR1 is LGHDT and CDR2 is YNNKEL (reference sequence). J gave up 5 bases and V 4 bases, and 4 bases lay outside the gene matches. The CDR3 is 14 residues long. In nucleotides, the CDR3 is TGTGCCAGCAGCCCGGGACAGGGGAGGACTGAAGCTTTCTTT. Encoded protein: CASSPGQGRTEAFF.

J is TRBJ2-7 and V is TRBV3-1 (or the pseudogene TRBV3-2); tentatively, D is TRBD1 (7 bases). The V gene lost 4 bases and the J gene lost 6 bases, with 16 bases spanning the gap. Germline CDR1 LGHDT, CDR2 YNNKEL (reference sequence). The CDR3 extends over 14 amino acids. In DNA form, the CDR3 reads TGTGCCAGCAGCCGCTTGACAGGGACTGGCGAGCAGTACTTC. This sequence encodes CASSRLTGTGEQYF.

The chain has TRBV6-2 or TRBV6-3 and TRBJ2-5, with TRBD2 identical over 10 bases. The V and J ends lost 4 bases and 2 bases, in that order; junction bases with no gene match: 4. Germline loops: CDR1 MNHEY, CDR2 SVGEGT. This CDR3 comprises 15 residues. The CDR3 reads CASSSTLAGQETQYF. CDR3 nucleotides: TGTGCCAGCAGTTCTACACTAGCGGGGCAAGAGACCCAGTACTTC.

This chain links TRBV10-3 with TRBJ1-5, with 7 bases lining up with TRBD1. Germline V gene lookup returns CDR1 ENHRY and CDR2 SYGVKD. This CDR3 is built from 17 residues. With 5 bases clipped from V and 6 bases from J, the junction kept 16 bases outside the gene matches. The CDR3 here is CAISKDKGTSGGQPQHF. DNA of the CDR3: TGTGCCATCAGTAAGGACAAGGGGACCTCAGGGGGTCAGCCCCAGCATTTT.

The gene calls are TRBV5-1 and TRBJ2-1; D perhaps matches TRBD2 (6 bases). The V end was cut by 2 bases, the J end by 0 bases, with 12 bases between. From germline, CDR1 is SGHRS and CDR2 YFSETQ. The CDR3 spans 16 residues. This CDR3 is CASSLGAGSSYNEQFF. The CDR3 region has the DNA TGCGCCAGCAGCTTAGGGGCGGGAAGCTCCTACAATGAGCAGTTCTTC.

V is TRBV11-2 and J is TRBJ2-7, with 9 positions matching TRBD1. Per germline, CDR1 SGHAT and CDR2 FQNNGV. This CDR3 is 12 amino acids long. The V gene end was trimmed by 0 bases and the J gene end by 9 bases; junction bases not matched to a gene: 0. CDR3 nucleotide sequence: TGTGCCAGCAGCTTAGAGGGACAGGGGCAGTACTTC. The encoded protein is CASSLEGQGQYF. Drawing the rest from reference TRBV11-2 and TRBJ2-7, the complete variable domain is EAGVAQSPRYKIIEKRQSVAFWCNPISGHATLYWYQQILGQGPKLLIQFQNNGVVDDSQLPKDRFSAERLKGVDSTLKIQPAKLEDSAVYLCASSLEGQGQYFGPGTRLTVT.

The J gene is TRBJ2-2, the V gene TRBV30, with D maybe TRBD1 (8 bases). Between the trimmed V and J ends, which lost 3 bases and 5 bases, there was a span of 10 bases. The CDR3 sequence is 13 residues long. Germline-derived CDR1 and CDR2 are GTSNPN and SVGIG (reference sequence). CDR3 protein: CAWRQGGTGELFF. CDR3 DNA: TGTGCCTGGAGACAGGGGGGGACCGGGGAGCTGTTTTTT.

CDR3 residues: CASSLIGTSFNTEAFF. CDR3 DNA: TGTGCCAGCAGCTTAATTGGGACAAGCTTTAACACTGAAGCTTTCTTT. The chain is built from TRBV5-6 and TRBJ1-1, with a possible D match to TRBD1 (6 bases). Trimming removed 2 bases at V and 2 bases at J, with 16 bases between. The CDR3 has 16 residues. Germline-derived CDR1 and CDR2 are SGHDT and YYEEEE.

The chain links TRBV20-1 to TRBJ2-1; 9 bases match TRBD2. The germline gives CDR1 DFQATT, CDR2 SNEGSKA (reference sequence). The CDR3 extends over 16 amino acids. The V gene end was trimmed by 3 bases and the J gene end by 4 bases; junction bases not matched to a gene: 10. The CDR3 DNA is TGCAGTGCTAGTCCCGGGGCTAGCGGGATATACAATGAGCAGTTCTTC. Translated: CSASPGASGIYNEQFF.

The V gene is TRBV6-5, the J gene TRBJ1-1; no reliable D call. The ends were cut back, 5 bases at V and 4 bases at J, with 5 bases in the middle. In germline, CDR1 is MNHEY, CDR2 SVGAGI. CDR3 length equals 11 residues. DNA for the CDR3: TGTGCCAGCAGTCAATCCACTGAAGCTTTCTTT. This sequence encodes CASSQSTEAFF.

V gene TRBV24-1 combines with J gene TRBJ2-1; 8 bases are shared with TRBD1. V dropped 4 bases and J dropped 8; count of bases not matched to a gene: 9. Per the germline V gene, CDR1 is KGHDR and CDR2 is SFDVKD. The CDR3 sequence is 15 residues long. The CDR3 reads CATSDLRQGPDEQFF. CDR3 nucleotide sequence: TGTGCCACCAGTGACCTTCGACAGGGGCCAGATGAGCAGTTCTTC.

In this sample, this clone turned up once. This chain links TRBV7-2 with TRBJ2-1; D remains ambiguous. From germline, CDR1 is SGHTA and CDR2 FQGNSA. Deletions cut 7 bases from V and 4 bases from J, with 17 bases between. The CDR3 consists of 15 residues. The CDR3 protein is CASTSYGLIYNEQFF. DNA of the CDR3: TGTGCCAGCACCTCGTACGGGTTGATTTACAATGAGCAGTTCTTC. The full variable domain, rest sourced from reference TRBV7-2 and TRBJ2-1, is GAGVSQSPSNKVTEKGKDVELRCDPISGHTALYWYRQSLGQGLEFLIYFQGNSAPDKSGLPSDRFSAERTGGSVSTLTIQRTQQEDSAVYLCASTSYGLIYNEQFFGPGTRLTVL.

The CDR3 protein is CASSLAGGRADYEQYF. CDR3 DNA sequence: TGTGCCAGCAGCTTGGCCGGGGGGAGGGCTGATTACGAGCAGTACTTC. This rearrangement joins TRBV5-4 to TRBJ2-7; 7 nucleotides line up with TRBD2. V shed 0 bases and J 4 bases; nucleotides not matched to a gene: 10. From germline, CDR1 is SGHNT and CDR2 YYREEE (reference sequence). The length of the CDR3 is 16 residues.

This chain joins TRBV6-5 and TRBJ2-2, with TRBD2 matching 8 bases. The CDR3 loop spans 13 amino acids. Germline trimming cut 8 bases from V and 7 bases from J; bases unmatched to any gene: 6. Germline CDR1 MNHEY, CDR2 SVGAGI. CDR3 bases: TGTGCCAGCGGAAAGCGGGAGATCGGGGAGCTGTTTTTT. Translation gives CASGKREIGELFF.

The chain recombines TRBV1 with TRBJ1-1; the DNA was not compared with TRBD1, the D call given in the table. TRBV1 constitutes a pseudogene. CDR3 length: 14 amino acids. The CDR3 is CTSSQGQANTEAFF. The CDR3 DNA follows: TGCACCAGCAGCCAAGGCCAGGCGAACACTGAAGCTTTCTTT.

The J gene is TRBJ2-5, the V gene TRBV3-1 (or the pseudogene TRBV3-2), with D perhaps TRBD1 (6 bases). Germline-derived CDR1 and CDR2 are LGHDT and YNNKEL (reference sequence). The CDR3 length is 15 residues. V lost 3 bases and J lost 5, with 16 bases in between. The CDR3 spells CASSQDPGAAETQYF. In DNA form, the CDR3 reads TGTGCCAGCAGCCAGGATCCAGGGGCAGCGGAGACCCAGTACTTC.

This chain links TRBV13 with TRBJ2-5, with D perhaps TRBD1 (5 bases). This CDR3 spans 13 amino acids. CDR1 and CDR2 from the germline V gene are PRHDT and FYEKMQ (reference sequence). The ends were cut back, 5 bases at V and 1 base at J, with 8 bases in the middle. This CDR3 reads CASSQDTQETQYF. The CDR3 DNA is TGTGCCAGCAGCCAGGACACCCAAGAGACCCAGTACTTC.

The chain links TRBV6-5 to TRBJ1-1; possible D gene TRBD1, 6 bases. V shed 2 bases and J shed 1 base, with 8 bases lying between them. Germline V CDR1 and CDR2: MNHEY, SVGAGI. This CDR3 has 14 amino acids. The CDR3 DNA reads as TGTGCCAGCAGTTACACAGGGCAGAACACTGAAGCTTTCTTT. It is translated as CASSYTGQNTEAFF.

This chain uses TRBV4-3 with TRBJ2-2; 8 nucleotides line up with TRBD2. CDR1 LGHNA and CDR2 YSLEER come from the germline V gene. The CDR3 extends over 17 amino acids. Trimming removed 4 bases from V and 3 bases from J; junction bases left unmatched: 10. The CDR3 nucleotides read TGCGCCAGCAGCCTCAGATTTGCGGGAGGTGACACCGGGGAGCTGTTTTTT. This sequence encodes CASSLRFAGGDTGELFF.

V is TRBV9 and J is TRBJ1-2, with TRBD1 matching 10 bases. The CDR3 contains 16 residues. The junction had 8 bases not matched to a gene; V was cut back by 0 bases and J by 6 bases. Germline assignment: CDR1 SGDLS and CDR2 YYNGEE. CDR3 loop: CASSVDPGTGANGYTF. CDR3 in DNA: TGTGCCAGCAGCGTAGACCCCGGGACAGGGGCCAATGGCTACACCTTC.

This clone was seen more than once but under ten times. The chain has TRBV10-3 and TRBJ1-3, with D possibly being TRBD1 (6 bases). Per the germline V gene, CDR1 is ENHRY and CDR2 is SYGVKD. The CDR3 consists of 14 residues. V was trimmed by 4 bases and J by 3 bases, leaving 10 bases between them. In nucleotides, the CDR3 is TGTGCCATCAGTGCAGCGGACAGTGGAAACACCATATATTTT. Translated, it gives CAISAADSGNTIYF.

The CDR3 sequence is CASSPLRGGLNEKLFF. As DNA, the CDR3 is TGTGCCAGCAGTCCCCTTAGGGGGGGGCTGAATGAAAAACTGTTTTTT. The rearrangement joins TRBV28 to TRBJ1-4; D might be TRBD1 (6 bases). With 5 bases removed from V and 5 bases from J, the gap between germline ends came to 18 bases. This CDR3 is built from 16 residues. CDR1 MDHEN and CDR2 SYDVKM come from the germline V gene.

The rearrangement uses TRBV4-3 and TRBJ2-1; 7 nucleotides line up with TRBD2. The germline V gene has CDR1 LGHNA and CDR2 YSLEER. V lost 0 bases to trimming and J lost 0 bases; unmatched junction nucleotides: 8. CDR3 length: 18 amino acids. CDR3 in amino acids: CASSQEWPSGSSYNEQFF. In DNA form, the CDR3 reads TGCGCCAGCAGCCAAGAATGGCCTAGCGGAAGCTCCTACAATGAGCAGTTCTTC.